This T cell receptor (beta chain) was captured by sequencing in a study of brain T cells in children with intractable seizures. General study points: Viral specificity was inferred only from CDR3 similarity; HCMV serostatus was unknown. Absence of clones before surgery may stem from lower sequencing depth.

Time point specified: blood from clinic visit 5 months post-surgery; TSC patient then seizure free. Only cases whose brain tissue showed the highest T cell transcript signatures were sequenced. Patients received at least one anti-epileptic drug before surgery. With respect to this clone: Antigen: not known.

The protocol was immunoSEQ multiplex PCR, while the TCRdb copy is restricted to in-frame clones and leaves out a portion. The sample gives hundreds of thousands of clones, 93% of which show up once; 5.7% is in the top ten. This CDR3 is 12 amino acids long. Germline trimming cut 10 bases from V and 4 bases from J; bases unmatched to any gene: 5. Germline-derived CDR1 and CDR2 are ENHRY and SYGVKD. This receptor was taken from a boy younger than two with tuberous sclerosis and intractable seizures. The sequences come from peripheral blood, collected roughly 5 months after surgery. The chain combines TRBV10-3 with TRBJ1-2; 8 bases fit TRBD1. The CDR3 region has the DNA TGTGCCAATGGACAGGGCGGCTATGGCTACACCTTC. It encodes CANGQGGYGYTF.